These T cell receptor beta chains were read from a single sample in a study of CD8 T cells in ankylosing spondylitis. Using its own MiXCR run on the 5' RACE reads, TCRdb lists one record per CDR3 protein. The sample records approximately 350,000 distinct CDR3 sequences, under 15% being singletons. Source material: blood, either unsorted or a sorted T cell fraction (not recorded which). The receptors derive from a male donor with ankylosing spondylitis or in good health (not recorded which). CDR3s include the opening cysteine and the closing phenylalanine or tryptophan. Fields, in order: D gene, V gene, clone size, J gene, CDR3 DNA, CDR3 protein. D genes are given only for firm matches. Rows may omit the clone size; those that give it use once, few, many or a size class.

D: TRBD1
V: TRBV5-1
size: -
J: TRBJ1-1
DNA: TGCGCCAGCAGCCACGGACAGGGAGAGCCTTTCTTT
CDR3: CASSHGQGEPFF

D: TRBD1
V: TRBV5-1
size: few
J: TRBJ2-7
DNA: TGCGCCAGCAGCTTGCTTGGGACAGGAGACTACGAGCAGTACTTC
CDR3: CASSLLGTGDYEQYF

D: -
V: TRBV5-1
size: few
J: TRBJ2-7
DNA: TGCGCCAGCAGGGGAGCAGGCGCCTTCCACGAGCAGTACTTC
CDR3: CASRGAGAFHEQYF

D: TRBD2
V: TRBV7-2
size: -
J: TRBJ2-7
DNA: TGTGCCAGCAGCTCCGCGGGACTAGCAAGCGAGCAGTACTTC
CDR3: CASSSAGLASEQYF

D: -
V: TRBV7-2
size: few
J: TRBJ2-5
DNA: TGTGCCAGCAACGGGGCCGCTCGGTGGGAAGAGACCCAGTACTTC
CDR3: CASNGAARWEETQYF

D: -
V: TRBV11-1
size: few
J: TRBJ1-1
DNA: TGTGCCAGCAGCTCCGGACCACCGGGTAGGGCTTTCTTT
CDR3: CASSSGPPGRAFF

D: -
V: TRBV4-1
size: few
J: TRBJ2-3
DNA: TGCGCCAGCAGCCAAGATGTTAACACAGATACGCAGTATTTT
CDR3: CASSQDVNTDTQYF

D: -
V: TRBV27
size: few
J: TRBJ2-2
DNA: TGTGCCAGCAGTTCCCTCCCTGCTGGGCTGAACACCGGGGAGCTGTTTTTT
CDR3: CASSSLPAGLNTGELFF

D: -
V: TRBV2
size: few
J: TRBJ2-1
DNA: TGTGCCAGCAGGCTGGGGGACGGAGCCTACAATGAGCAGTTCTTC
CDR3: CASRLGDGAYNEQFF

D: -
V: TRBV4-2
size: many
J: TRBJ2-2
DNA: TGTGCCAGCAGCCCCCCCCGAGAGCTCACCGGGGAGCTGTTTTTT
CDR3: CASSPPRELTGELFF

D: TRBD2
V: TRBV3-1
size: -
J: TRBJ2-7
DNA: TGTGCCAGCAGCCAGGGGAGCGGGATGGGCTACGAGCAGTACTTC
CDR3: CASSQGSGMGYEQYF

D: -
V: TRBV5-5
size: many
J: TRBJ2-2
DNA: TGTGCCAGCAGCTTAGGGCCTGCGAGCACCGGGGAGCTGTTTTTT
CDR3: CASSLGPASTGELFF

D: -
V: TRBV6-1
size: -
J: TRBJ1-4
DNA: TGTGCCAGCAGTCCCATGGGCTTGACGGGTGAAAAACTGTTTTTT
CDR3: CASSPMGLTGEKLFF

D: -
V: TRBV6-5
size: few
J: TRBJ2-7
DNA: TGTGCCAGCAGTTACTTACGGCCCTACGAGCAGTACTTC
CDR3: CASSYLRPYEQYF

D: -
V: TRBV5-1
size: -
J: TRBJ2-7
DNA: TGCGCCAGCAGCGCAGGGCAGGACGCCTACGAGCAGTACTTC
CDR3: CASSAGQDAYEQYF

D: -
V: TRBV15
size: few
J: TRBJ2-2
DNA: TGTGCCACCAGCAGAGATTCAGTAGCCCTGACCGGGGAGCTGTTTTTT
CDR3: CATSRDSVALTGELFF

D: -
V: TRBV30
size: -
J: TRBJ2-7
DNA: TGTGCCTGGAGTGTAGAATACGAGCAGTACTTC
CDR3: CAWSVEYEQYF

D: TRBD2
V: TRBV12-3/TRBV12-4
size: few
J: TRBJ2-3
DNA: TGTGCCAGCAGTTTTAGCGGGGGGGCCGCAGATACGCAGTATTTT
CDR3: CASSFSGGAADTQYF

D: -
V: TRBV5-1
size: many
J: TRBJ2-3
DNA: TGCGCCAGCAGTTCACAGGGTCCCGATACGCAGTATTTT
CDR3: CASSSQGPDTQYF

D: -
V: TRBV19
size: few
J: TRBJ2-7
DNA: TGTGCCAGTAGTATGGCAGGACTCACCTACGAGCAGTACTTC
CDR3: CASSMAGLTYEQYF

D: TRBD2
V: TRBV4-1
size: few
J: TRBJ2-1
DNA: TGCGCCAGCAGCCCCCTCCTACGGACTAGTCCCCAAATTAGATCCTCCTACAATGAGCAGTTCTTC
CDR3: CASSPLLRTSPQIRSSYNEQFF

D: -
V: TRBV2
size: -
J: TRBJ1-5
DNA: TGTGCCAGCAGTGAAGACAGGGTAGGTCAGCCCCAGCATTTT
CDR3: CASSEDRVGQPQHF

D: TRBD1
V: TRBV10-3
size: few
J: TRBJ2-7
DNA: TGTGCCATCAGTGATACCGGGACAGGGGGCGACGAGCAGTACTTC
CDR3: CAISDTGTGGDEQYF

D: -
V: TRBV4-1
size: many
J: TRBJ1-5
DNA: TGCGCCAGCAGCCTCCGGGGGAACAGCAATCAGCCCCAGCATTTT
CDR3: CASSLRGNSNQPQHF

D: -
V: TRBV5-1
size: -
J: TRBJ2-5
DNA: TGCGCCAGCAGCTCCTGGGGGATACAAGAGACCCAGTACTTC
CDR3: CASSSWGIQETQYF

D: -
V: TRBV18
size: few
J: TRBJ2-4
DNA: TGTGCCAGCTCACCCTTATTTCGGGAAAACATTCAGTACTTC
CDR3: CASSPLFRENIQYF

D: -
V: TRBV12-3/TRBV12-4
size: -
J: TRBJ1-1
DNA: TGTGCCAGCAGGATGGGAGAACAGGTGAACACTGAAGCTTTCTTT
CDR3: CASRMGEQVNTEAFF

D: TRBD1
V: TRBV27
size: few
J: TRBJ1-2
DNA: TGTGCCAGCAGTGGACAGGGTAGGAGCTATGGCTACACCTTC
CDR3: CASSGQGRSYGYTF

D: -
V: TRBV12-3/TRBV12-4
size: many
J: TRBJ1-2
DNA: TGTGCCAGCAGTTTAACCGGTCGGCTCTATGGCTACACCTTC
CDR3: CASSLTGRLYGYTF

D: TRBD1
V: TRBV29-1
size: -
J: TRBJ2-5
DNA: TGCAGCGTTCCGACAGGGGAAGGGTATGAGACCCAGTACTTC
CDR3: CSVPTGEGYETQYF

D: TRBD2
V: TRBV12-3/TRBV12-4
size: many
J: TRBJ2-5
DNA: TGTGCCAGCAGTTGGAGCGGGGGGGCATCAGAGACCCAGTACTTC
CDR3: CASSWSGGASETQYF

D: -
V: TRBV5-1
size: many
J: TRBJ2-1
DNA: TGCGCCAGCAGCCTCGACAGTAGCTCCTACAATGAGCAGTTCTTC
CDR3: CASSLDSSSYNEQFF

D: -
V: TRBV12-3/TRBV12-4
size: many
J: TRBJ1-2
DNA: TGTGCCAGCAGTTCGCGTACAGGGAGAGACTATGGCTACACCTTC
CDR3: CASSSRTGRDYGYTF

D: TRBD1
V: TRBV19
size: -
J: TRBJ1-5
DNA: TGTGCCAGTAGTAAGTGGGGACAGGGCAACCTCAATCAGCCCCAGCATTTT
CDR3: CASSKWGQGNLNQPQHF

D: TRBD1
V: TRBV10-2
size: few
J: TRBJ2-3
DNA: TGCGCCAGCAGGGACAGGGTTTATCCAGATACGCAGTATTTT
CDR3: CASRDRVYPDTQYF

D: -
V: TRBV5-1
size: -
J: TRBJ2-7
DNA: TGCGCCAGCAGCTTGGAGGTCCAGAGCTCCTACGAGCAGTACTTC
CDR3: CASSLEVQSSYEQYF

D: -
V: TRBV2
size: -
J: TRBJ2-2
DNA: TGTGCCAGCAGTGATGATGTGGGCGTAAACACCGGGGAGCTGTTTTTT
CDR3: CASSDDVGVNTGELFF

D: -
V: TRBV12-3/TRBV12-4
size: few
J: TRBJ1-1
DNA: TGTGCCAGCAGTCTTTTGAGTATATGGGCTGAAGCTTTCTTT
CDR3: CASSLLSIWAEAFF

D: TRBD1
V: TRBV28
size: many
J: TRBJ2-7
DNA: TGTGCCAGCAGTAACGGACAGGGACGAAACGAGCAGTACTTC
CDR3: CASSNGQGRNEQYF

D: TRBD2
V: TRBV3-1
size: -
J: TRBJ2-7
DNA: TGTGCCAGCAGCCAAGGCGGCATAGCGGGATACTACGAGCAGTACTTC
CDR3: CASSQGGIAGYYEQYF

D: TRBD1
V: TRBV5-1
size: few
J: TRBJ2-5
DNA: TGCGCCAGCAGCTGGTCTGGACAGGGGAAAGAGACCCAGTACTTC
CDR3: CASSWSGQGKETQYF

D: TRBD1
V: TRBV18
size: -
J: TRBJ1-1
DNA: TGTGCCAGCTCACCGGACAGGTTCAACACTGAAGCTTTCTTT
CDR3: CASSPDRFNTEAFF

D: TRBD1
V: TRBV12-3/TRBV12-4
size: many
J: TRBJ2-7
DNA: TGTGCCAGCAGCTCAGGGGGCCGCTACGAGCAGTACTTC
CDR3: CASSSGGRYEQYF

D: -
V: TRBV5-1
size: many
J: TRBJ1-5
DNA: TGCGCCAGCAGCTTGGGTGTCGGGTGGACGGAGCCCCAGCATTTT
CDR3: CASSLGVGWTEPQHF

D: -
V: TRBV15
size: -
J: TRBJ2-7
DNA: TGTGCCACCAGCAGAGATTCCGGGACCGGCTACGAGCAGTACTTC
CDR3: CATSRDSGTGYEQYF

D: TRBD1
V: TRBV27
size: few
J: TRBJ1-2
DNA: TGTGCCAGCAGCCGACAGGGGGCGGGGTATGGCTACACCTTC
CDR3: CASSRQGAGYGYTF

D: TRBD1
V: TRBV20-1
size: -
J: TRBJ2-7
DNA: TGCAGTGCAACGACAGGGAGCTCCTACGAGCAGTACTTC
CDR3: CSATTGSSYEQYF

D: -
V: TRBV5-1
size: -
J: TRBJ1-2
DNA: TGCGCCAGCAGCTCGCCCGCCGAGAACTATGGCTACACCTTC
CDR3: CASSSPAENYGYTF

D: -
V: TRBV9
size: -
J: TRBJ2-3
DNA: TGTGCCAGCAGCGACCGACCTTATACGCAGTATTTT
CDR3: CASSDRPYTQYF

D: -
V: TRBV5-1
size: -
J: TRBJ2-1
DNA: TGCGCCAGCAGCTGGGAGGGGGGCGCCGGGAATGAGCAGTTCTTC
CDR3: CASSWEGGAGNEQFF

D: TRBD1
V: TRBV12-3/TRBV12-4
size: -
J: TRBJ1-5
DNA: TGTGCCAGCACCCAACAGGGGGCGCTTAATCAGCCCCAGCATTTT
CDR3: CASTQQGALNQPQHF

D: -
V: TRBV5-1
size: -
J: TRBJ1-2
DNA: TGCGCCAGCAGCCCACAGGGCAATCTAAACTATGGCTACACCTTC
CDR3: CASSPQGNLNYGYTF

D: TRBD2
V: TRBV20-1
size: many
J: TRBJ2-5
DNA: TGCAGTGCTAGACCCGGACTAGCGGGAGGAGAGACCCAGTACTTC
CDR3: CSARPGLAGGETQYF

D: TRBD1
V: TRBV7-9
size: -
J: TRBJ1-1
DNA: TGTGCCAGCAGCGGGGCGACAGGGTTGCCTGAAGCTTTCTTT
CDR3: CASSGATGLPEAFF

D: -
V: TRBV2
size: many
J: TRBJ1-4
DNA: TGTGCCAGCAGCCTACAGGGTTTAACTAATGAAAAACTGTTTTTT
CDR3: CASSLQGLTNEKLFF

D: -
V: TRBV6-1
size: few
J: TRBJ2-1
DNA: TGTGCCAGCAGTGTCGGCGCGATGGATGAGCAGTTCTTC
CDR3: CASSVGAMDEQFF

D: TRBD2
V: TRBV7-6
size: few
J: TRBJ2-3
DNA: TGTGCCAGCAGCTTAGCGTCAGCGGGGCTGTCAGATACGCAGTATTTT
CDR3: CASSLASAGLSDTQYF

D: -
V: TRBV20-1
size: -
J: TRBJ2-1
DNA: TGCAGTGCTAGTAGGACGAGCAATGAGCAGTTCTTC
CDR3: CSASRTSNEQFF

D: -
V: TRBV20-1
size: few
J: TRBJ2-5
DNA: TGCAGTGCTAGCGTTCCTGAGACCCAGTACTTC
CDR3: CSASVPETQYF